This T cell receptor beta chain was sequenced during a study of siplizumab effects on memory and regulatory T cells. Libraries were prepared by immunoSEQ multiplex PCR; TCRdb keeps only in-frame clonotypes and omits some of them. The table shows over 60,000 clones, with roughly nine tenths occurring only once. The V segment lost 8 bases and the J segment 2 bases; nucleotides outside the gene matches: 3. The CDR3 spans 13 residues. Germline loops: CDR1 LNHDA, CDR2 SQIVND (reference sequence). This sequence originates from a human donor in good health. The chain employs TRBV19 and TRBJ1-1; 9 nucleotides align to TRBD1. What was sequenced was CD8+ T cells sorted from blood. The CDR3 spells CASSTGGNTEAFF. CDR3 nucleotide sequence: TGTGCCAGTTCAACAGGGGGCAACACTGAAGCTTTCTTT.